This T cell receptor beta chain was recovered during a study of regulatory T cells in long-lasting Graves disease. At the level of the study: Patients newly diagnosed with Graves' had been on antithyroid drugs for under 3 months. Overall study results and limits: Gene preferences differed: TRBV28, TRBJ1-2, TRBJ2-5 in persistent cases.

With 2 bases clipped from V and 10 bases from J, the junction kept 3 bases outside the gene matches. Germline V gene data show CDR1 as LGHDT and CDR2 as YNNKEL (reference sequence). The CDR3 is 12 residues long. This clonotype was detected ten times or more. The antigen remains unidentified. Documented time point: newly diagnosed GD, antithyroid drugs for less than 3 months. The TCR library was made from RNA that had been extracted from PBMCs in TRIzol. CDR3-region Arm-PCR and iRepertoire HTBI primers produced the TCR beta libraries. Methods used by the authors: Samples collectively showed more than 55 TRBV and 11 to 15 TRBJ segments. TCRdb re-derived calls from the multiplex PCR reads in MiXCR, one entry per CDR3 protein. Clone size and V and J calls follow TCRdb, not the original study. The data show 200,000 to 250,000 distinct CDR3 sequences, about a sixth seen once.

The clonotype comes from a female donor with Graves disease. The material was peripheral blood mononuclear cells (PBMCs), obtained at new diagnosis, from a patient treated with antithyroid drugs. The rearrangement uses TRBV3-1 and TRBJ1-2; 8 bases match TRBD1. The CDR3 sequence is CASSQPDRVYTF. The CDR3 DNA follows: TGTGCCAGCAGCCAACCGGACAGGGTCTACACCTTC.